This TCR beta chain came from a study of T cell repertoires in cytomegalovirus infection. About the research overall: Carrying CMV and the relevant HLA type showed in public TCR beta signatures.

In regard to this clonotype: Its antigen is undetermined. A read error is possible here, since a much larger clone lies one base away.

TCRdb processed the reads anew with MiXCR; each CDR3 protein has one entry. Of fewer than 550,000 distinct CDR3 sequences listed, about 33% are singletons. General study findings and limits: Cumulative public TCR beta family frequency identified CMV carriers with the relevant HLA.

Sequenced input: PBMCs. This receptor was taken from a human donor in good health (CMV status not recorded). Some clones in this sample may be carry-over from other donors' samples.

CDR3 residues: CASSKTGASGETQYF. Here the CDR3 DNA reads TGTGCCAGCAGCAAGACAGGGGCGTCGGGAGAGACCCAGTACTTC. The rearrangement links TRBV7-3 to TRBJ2-5, with 8 bases that match TRBD1. This CDR3 region has 15 residues. Trimming cost V 5 bases and J 4 bases; bases outside gene matches: 9. Germline loops: CDR1 SGHTA, CDR2 FQGTGA. Full variable domain (remainder filled in from reference TRBV7-3 and TRBJ2-5): GAGVSQTPSNKVTEKGKYVELRCDPISGHTALYWYRQSLGQGPEFLIYFQGTGAADDSGLPNDRFFAVRPEGSVSTLKIQRTERGDSAVYLCASSKTGASGETQYFGPGTRLLVL.